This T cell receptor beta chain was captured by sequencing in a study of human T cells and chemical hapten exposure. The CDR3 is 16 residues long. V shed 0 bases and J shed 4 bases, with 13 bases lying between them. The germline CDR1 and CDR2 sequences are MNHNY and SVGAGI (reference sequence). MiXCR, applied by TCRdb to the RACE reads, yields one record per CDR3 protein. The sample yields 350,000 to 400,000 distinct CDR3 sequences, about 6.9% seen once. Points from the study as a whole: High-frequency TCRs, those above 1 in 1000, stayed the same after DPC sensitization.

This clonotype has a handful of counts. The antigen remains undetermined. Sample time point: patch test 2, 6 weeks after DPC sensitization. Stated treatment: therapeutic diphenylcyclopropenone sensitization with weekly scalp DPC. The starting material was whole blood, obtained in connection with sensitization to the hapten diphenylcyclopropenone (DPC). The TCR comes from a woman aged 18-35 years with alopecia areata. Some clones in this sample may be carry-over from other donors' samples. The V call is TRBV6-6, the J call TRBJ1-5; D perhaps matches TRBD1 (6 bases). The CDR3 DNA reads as TGTGCCAGCAGTTACTCGCGGGTCCAGGGGAATCAGCCCCAGCATTTT. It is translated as CASSYSRVQGNQPQHF.